This TCR beta chain was recovered during a study of cytomegalovirus exposure and HLA in healthy donors (dated by TCRdb to 2017 to 2019). In the study overall: According to an earlier analysis of 550 to 700 of the donors, about 179 million T cells yielded roughly 100 million unique TCR beta sequences and around 280 Gb of sequence data. Every repertoire in the discovery cohort had been generated on one and the same sequencing platform. Rather than using new phenotypic data, the later analysis identified candidate immune exposures from TCR beta sequences and from how often those sequences occurred across donors. Because of strong linkage in the cohort, roughly five DR-DQ haplotypes were treated as single units for association and clustering. Besides the first cohort of hundreds of subjects, a separate validation cohort made up of 120 different subjects was used. A later analysis re-examined previously published TCR beta repertoires from several hundred donors and added high-resolution HLA genotyping to investigate patterns of TCR occurrence. Donor age, sex, ethnicity and CMV serostatus were collected together with the repertoire data. Among 398 genotyped donors of the cohort, an average of around 240,000 unique TCR beta nucleotide sequences were sequenced per donor, roughly a sixth of them non-productive. To predict cytomegalovirus infection status, the study combined high-throughput TCR immunosequencing, statistical association of individual TCRs with disease status, and machine learning. The study was designed to test whether signatures of past pathogen exposure could be identified by cataloging public T cell receptors. An early release covering just under 650 HLA-typed donors comprised 250 to 350 gigabases of sequencing data and tens of millions of unique TCR sequences. In a later genetic analysis, genome-wide SNP genotypes for about three fifths of the roughly 670 donors were used, and that subset was treated as a discovery cohort. Typing coverage varied by locus: roughly 620-640 donors for A, B, C, DRB1 and DQB1; approximately 560 for DQA1; about 570 for DPA1; some 470 for DPB1. Class I and class II HLA loci were covered by the typing at four-digit resolution. The study profiled the T cell repertoires of hundreds of subjects by immunosequencing and related them to cytomegalovirus serostatus. An earlier analysis of around 640 of the donors used high-throughput TCR beta sequencing to judge whether each TCR beta V gene segment behaved as functional or pseudogenic. The genetic ancestry cluster associated with self-reported Caucasian donors included about four fifths of the 350 to 500 genotyped donors. What the research found in general, with its limitations: In a later analysis, HLA-associated TCR beta chains showed more clonal expansion and lower generation probabilities than non-associated chains that were equally common. Compared with the approximately 670-donor mean, donors in an Asian-associated ancestry cluster had fewer N-insertions in productive TCRs, according to a later genetic analysis. An association between a missense DCLRE1C variant and V-gene and J-gene trimming of TCR beta chains was found in a later genetic analysis and replicated in an independent cohort. According to a later analysis, parvovirus B19, influenza, CMV and Epstein-Barr virus appeared linked to several top co-occurrence clusters. In vitro tests confirmed that a few of the cytomegalovirus-associated TCR beta chains recognize cytomegalovirus antigens. Broadly in line with IMGT annotations, most TCR beta V segments showed up in productive rearrangements about 87% or about 30% of the time in an earlier analysis of 450 to 750 of the donors. A further reported finding was that TCR beta sequences accurately predicted the HLA-A and HLA-B alleles for most subjects in the first cohort. Because counts were too low, roughly 18 rarely observed V segments, including chromosome 9 orphons, were left out of the earlier analysis of some 600 of the donors. While some public TCRs were present in many individuals, most TCR sequences turned up only very rarely across donors. A later analysis associated 15,000 or so TCR beta sequences with specific HLA alleles at a false discovery rate of 0.05. Because HLA typing was missing for some donors at each locus, association tests included only the typed subset. The 87-base-pair reads could not distinguish some IMGT-functional V segments, including TRBV6-2 and TRBV6-3, so those segments were excluded. According to a later analysis, most CMV-associated TCR beta chains appeared to be HLA-restricted, and the HLA associations seemed to be driven largely by CMV exposure. A later analysis found that TCR association rates varied across HLA loci, with DRB1 alleles showing the most associated TCRs and HLA-C alleles the fewest. Roughly uniform sequencing depth across donors was assumed in presence/absence analyses, although this assumption may not hold. It was suggested by the authors that the approach could potentially be generalized to other disease states and immunological phenotypes. When HLA alleles, especially DR and DQ, strongly co-occurred, attributing TCR associations to individual alleles was difficult. A group of highly shared sequence variants was considered likely to be a technical artifact of the sequencing pipeline. The only immune exposure information available for the cohort was CMV serostatus. In the study, around 150 TCR beta chains were listed as associated with cytomegalovirus. The classifier was reported to diagnose cytomegalovirus status with high specificity and sensitivity in both the original cohort and the validation cohort. The cohort was sequenced for TCR beta chains only, and without alpha or paired-chain data the features that could be detected were limited. Linkage disequilibrium might explain the correlated functional status among segregating V segments, but an unknown experimental factor could not be ruled out.

The library was built by means of the immunoSEQ multiplex PCR assay. A mixture of 60 forward primers for TCR Vbeta segments and 13 reverse primers for TCR Jbeta segments was used in the multiplex PCR. A multiplex PCR assay on genomic DNA amplified the CDR3 region of rearranged TCR beta genes. On the Illumina HiSeq System, the amplified TCR beta libraries were sequenced as 87-base-pair reads. Per the authors' processing: Across the roughly 700 repertoires, a later analysis counted roughly 77 million unique TCR beta chains, 9 million to 14 million of which were shared by at least two donors. Raw reads were error-corrected and collapsed into unique sequences by a nearest-neighbor algorithm in which closely related sequences were merged to remove PCR and sequencing errors. CDR3 sequences were aligned to IMGT reference sequences to assign V, D and J gene segments. Each retained sequence needed at least a six-nucleotide match to both a V gene segment and a J gene segment. A rearrangement was called productive if the CDR3 had no stop codons and remained in frame with V and J, and every other rearrangement was called non-productive. CDR3 was defined according to IMGT convention as the region running from the second conserved V-encoded cysteine to the conserved J-encoded phenylalanine. The earlier analysis of about 500 of the donors excluded sequences that lacked an unambiguous match to a single V gene segment. An earlier analysis of around 600 of the donors classified V segments as functional when productive rearrangements were above 56.7% and as segregating when the standard deviation between donors was above 5%. A statistical classification framework was built for diagnosing cytomegalovirus status from the catalog of TCR beta chain sequences. V and J gene assignment, in a later analysis, came from comparing TCR nucleotide sequences with IMGT/GENE-DB human TR gene sequences. Using the TCRdist pipeline, a later analysis assigned CDR3 sequences along with most-parsimonious VDJ recombination scenarios. A later analysis defined each TCR beta chain by its CDR3 amino acid sequence plus V-gene family, and excluded reads lacking a unique V-gene family. As a way to deal with suspected cross-contamination and a sequencing artifact, a later analysis dropped approximately 590 nucleotide sequences that were highly shared and had low generation probability. In a later analysis, a clonal expansion index for each public chain was calculated from normalized within-repertoire ranks of inferred template counts. In a later analysis, generation probabilities were computed using a VDJ recombination model fitted to out-of-frame rearrangements, and the results were checked against IGoR. Hypergeometric tests were used in a later analysis to score TCR-TCR, TCR-HLA and TCR-CMV co-occurrence, with a repertoire-size bias correction applied to the TCR pairs. False discovery rates were estimated in a later analysis by permuting HLA or CMV assignments 20 times. A later analysis grouped co-occurring TCRs with DBSCAN, adding TCRdist sequence similarity when clustering within HLA-allele-positive subsets. Co-occurrence clustering excluded repertoires with fewer than 30,000 or more than 120,000 public chains, plus five with anomalous nucleotide sharing. The table comes from immuneACCESS by way of TCRdb, which keeps in-frame sequences with V and J called. Part of the clones is missing from these tables; in studies checked, under half for an unresolved V gene and the rest for unknown reasons. Clone size and the V and J calls come from that table; the DNA yielded D and trimming. The sample table holds 150,000 to 200,000 clones, of which about 80% were seen once. The ten largest clones take up under 2.5% of the sample.

Looking up the germline V gene yields CDR1 SGHRS and CDR2 YFSETQ. The CDR3, cysteine through phenylalanine, is 19 amino acids long. CDR3 DNA is the only sequence kept; it has 57 bases, read in frame from the first base. V drops 0 bases and J drops 2 bases, leaving 20 bases in between. To note about this clone: Its antigen is currently not known. It has no much larger one-base neighbor in the sample; base qualities were not kept.

The cohort comprised fewer than 750 healthy bone marrow donors. At the time of sampling, every cohort member was nominally healthy, though immune exposures that went unrecorded were likely present. The donor tested CMV seropositive, placing the donor among the approximately 310 seropositive members of the cohort. A peripheral blood sample was collected from each donor, and TCR beta sequencing was performed on peripheral blood mononuclear cells. The Qiagen DNeasy Blood Extraction Kit was used to extract genomic DNA from the blood cell samples. The receptor was derived from a man aged 50-60 years in good health and CMV-seropositive. In this chain, TRBV5-1 is recombined with TRBJ1-4; a weak D assignment points to TRBD1 (5 bases agree). The sample taken for sequencing was PBMCs. The DNA is TGCGCCAGCAGCTTGGCGGCGGGGACCTCGAAATTTACTAATGAAAAACTGTTTTTT. Translated, it gives CASSLAAGTSKFTNEKLFF. This CDR3, with the reference TRBV5-1 and TRBJ1-4 proteins standing in past its ends, gives the full variable domain KAGVTQTPRYLIKTRGQQVTLSCSPISGHRSVSWYQQTPGQGLQFLFEYFSETQRNKGNFPGRFSGRQFSNSRSEMNVSTLELGDSALYLCASSLAAGTSKFTNEKLFFGSGTQLSVL.